A single TCR beta chain is shown here with its context. The CDR3 runs to 14 residues. Deletions cut 8 bases from V and 6 bases from J, with 14 bases between. Germline CDR1 is LNHDA and CDR2 is SQIVND (reference sequence). These data come from a study of PD-L1 blockade in urothelial cancer. Study information: Patients went on atezolizumab at some point between 2014 and 2015, receiving 1,200 mg intravenously every 3 weeks. Analyzed time points were 3 weeks (second dose) and 6 weeks after therapy began.

Assay used: immunoSEQ multiplex PCR; TCRdb lists only in-frame clones, some missing. The table shows about 82,000 clones, with 90% to 95% occurring only once. The chain couples TRBV19 to TRBJ1-6; tentative D call: TRBD1 (6 bases). The source material was PBMCs, sampled around atezolizumab (anti-PD-L1) treatment. The source of this sequence is a man in his fifties or sixties with urothelial cancer. The DNA of the CDR3 is TGTGCCAGTCGATACAGGGAGCCTAATTCACCCCTCCACTTT. It encodes CASRYREPNSPLHF.